The 14 T cell receptor beta chains listed next were all sequenced from one sample in a study of T cells in women clearing cervical HPV infection listed by TCRdb under 2018. Library prep was done by the immunoSEQ multiplex PCR assay. This is the immuneACCESS table as TCRdb keeps it, with only in-frame sequences that have V and J called. A part of the clones is gone; compared with another copy, unresolved V genes explain less than half, and the rest is unexplained. This sample's table lists under 35,000 clones. The top ten constitute 3.5% of the sample. Sequencing was carried out using blood buffy coat. These receptors all stem from a woman between 18 and 70 years old with a cervical HPV16 infection that either progressed to CIN3+ or cleared (not recorded which).

Concerning this clone itself: The read ends 3 residues early relative to the CDR3; the germline J gene fills the gap. The chain employs TRBV29-1 and TRBJ2-3, with D tentatively TRBD1 (7 bases). Germline V lookup: CDR1 SQVTM, CDR2 ANQGSEA. The CDR3 totals 14 residues. The CDR3 bases that were read are TGCAGCGTTGTCCGCTTCGACAGGGAGGAGACG. Residues: CSVVRFDREET. The CDR3, in full, reads CSVVRFDREETQYF.

About this clone: The CDR3 is cut off 3 residues early in the read; its end comes from the germline J gene. This chain links TRBV6-2 or TRBV6-3 with TRBJ2-1, with 9 bases matching TRBD2. The J segment lost 4 bases and the V segment lost 6 bases, leaving 10 bases of the junction unmatched. In germline, CDR1 is MNHEY, CDR2 SVGEGT. This CDR3 spans 16 amino acids. CDR3 region: CASRLYSSGEYNEQFF. The sequenced part of the CDR3 DNA is TGTGCCAGCAGATTGTATTCTAGCGGGGAATACAATGAG.

To note about this clone: The observed sequence ends 3 residues before the CDR3 terminus, with the missing tail filled in from the germline J gene. The chain has TRBV28 and TRBJ1-5; 8 bases are shared with TRBD1. Looked up from germline, CDR1 is MDHEN and CDR2 is SYDVKM. This CDR3 is 17 amino acids long. Trimming removed 4 bases from V and 2 bases from J; junction bases left unmatched: 10. The CDR3 bases that were read are TGTGCCAGCAGTTCGACAGGGGTCTGGTCGGGCAATCAGCCC. It translates to CASSSTGVWSGNQP. The CDR3, in full, reads CASSSTGVWSGNQPQHF. The full variable domain, with the rest looked up from reference TRBV28 and TRBJ1-5, is DVKVTQSSRYLVKRTGEKVFLECVQDMDHENMFWYRQDPGLGLRLIYFSYDVKMKEKGDIPEGYSVSREKKERFSLILESASTNQTSMYLCASSSTGVWSGNQPQHFGDGTRLSIL.

A word on this clone: The CDR3 is cut off 3 residues early in the read; its end comes from the germline J gene. The gene calls are TRBV2 and TRBJ1-2; 7 nucleotides agree with TRBD1. Germline V gives CDR1 SNHLY, CDR2 FYNNEI. J was trimmed by 4 bases and V by 3 bases; bases with no gene match: 11. CDR3 length: 16 residues. The CDR3 DNA, read in part, is TGTGCCAGCAGTGAGGAGACAGGGCTTTCAAGCTATGGC. Protein sequence: CASSEETGLSSYG. In full, the CDR3 reads CASSEETGLSSYGYTF. The full variable domain, with the rest looked up from reference TRBV2 and TRBJ1-2, is EPEVTQTPSHQVTQMGQEVILRCVPISNHLYFYWYRQILGQKVEFLVSFYNNEISEKSEIFDDQFSVERPDGSNFTLKIRSTKLEDSAMYFCASSEETGLSSYGYTFGSGTRLTVV.

With regard to this clone: The sequenced fragment ends 3 residues before the CDR3 boundary, so the rest is inferred from the germline J gene. V and J are TRBV20-1 and TRBJ1-1; perhaps TRBD1 as D (6 bases). This CDR3 is built from 12 residues. The V and J ends lost 6 bases and 4 bases respectively, with 12 bases between them. CDR1 and CDR2 from the germline V gene are DFQATT and SNEGSKA (reference sequence). CDR3 DNA (partial): TGCAGTGCAGAACAGGGTTTCACTGAA. This gives the protein CSAEQGFTE. The whole CDR3 protein reads CSAEQGFTEAFF.

Details on this clone: The CDR3 end is not reached by the read, which stops 3 residues before it; the germline J gene fills it in. The chain carries TRBV6-1 and TRBJ1-5; D might be TRBD1 (5 bases). The CDR3 runs 13 residues. The ends were cut back, 2 bases at V and 7 bases at J, with 9 bases in the middle. Per germline, CDR1 MNHNS and CDR2 SASEGT. The CDR3 loop reads CASSERGSQPQHF. The CDR3 bases that were read are TGTGCCAGCAGTGAAAGGGGTTCACAGCCC.

A remark on this clone: With the read ending 3 residues before the CDR3 end, the germline J gene is used to fill in that end. The V call is TRBV28, the J call TRBJ2-3; 7 bases match TRBD2. Germline CDR1 MDHEN, CDR2 SYDVKM. The CDR3 extends over 16 amino acids. After removal of 3 bases from V and 5 bases from J, the junction contained 11 bases not matched to a gene. CDR3 DNA (partial): TGTGCCAGCAGTTTCCCGGGACTACAGGAGGGAGATACG. Translating gives CASSFPGLQEGDT. The full CDR3 protein is CASSFPGLQEGDTQYF.

Concerning this clone: The CDR3 goes on 3 residues after the read ends, and that part is filled in from the germline J gene. The gene calls are TRBV11-2 and TRBJ2-1; 9 bases are shared with TRBD1. This CDR3 region has 14 residues. The germline V gene has CDR1 SGHAT and CDR2 FQNNGV. The junction had 6 bases not matched to a gene; V was cut back by 4 bases and J by 8 bases. The DNA read from the CDR3 is TGTGCCAGCAGCTCCGGGACAGGGTACGATGAG. Translated, it gives CASSSGTGYDE. The CDR3 in full is CASSSGTGYDEQFF.

About this clone: The read halts 3 residues ahead of the CDR3 end, with the missing end drawn from the germline J gene. The chain employs TRBV19 and TRBJ2-7, with 7 bases fitting TRBD1. The germline CDR1 and CDR2 sequences are LNHDA and SQIVND (reference sequence). Trimming cost V 5 bases and J 3 bases; bases outside gene matches: 7. The CDR3 is 14 residues long. Partial CDR3 DNA: TGTGCCAGTAGTTCCTGGGACAGACACTACGAG. Translation gives CASSSWDRHYE. The full CDR3 protein reads CASSSWDRHYEQYF. Looking up the rest from reference TRBV19 and TRBJ2-7 gives the full variable domain: DGGITQSPKYLFRKEGQNVTLSCEQNLNHDAMYWYRQDPGQGLRLIYYSQIVNDFQKGDIAEGYSVSREKKESFPLTVTSAQKNPTAFYLCASSSWDRHYEQYFGPGTRLTVT.

With regard to this clone: The CDR3 goes on 3 residues after the read ends, and that part is filled in from the germline J gene. The chain uses TRBV10-3 and TRBJ2-3; 10 bases line up with TRBD2. CDR1 and CDR2 (germline): ENHRY, SYGVKD. The trim removed 2 bases at V and 2 bases at J, leaving 4 bases unmatched. The CDR3 has 16 residues. The CDR3 DNA, read in part, is TGTGCCATCAGTGAGGTCCTAGCGGGAGACACAGATACG. Its protein is CAISEVLAGDTDT. The whole CDR3 is CAISEVLAGDTDTQYF.

On this clone itself: From the germline J gene comes the end of the CDR3, since the read stops 3 residues before it. The genes are TRBV7-6 and TRBJ2-4; 8 bases are shared with TRBD1. The germline CDR1 and CDR2 sequences are SGHVS and FNYEAQ. The CDR3 consists of 12 residues. The CDR3 loop is CASSLGQGPQYF. Incomplete CDR3 DNA: TGTGCCAGCAGCTTAGGACAGGGGCCT.

Concerning this clone itself: The read comes to an end 3 residues before the CDR3 does, leaving the germline J gene to fill in the end. The V and J genes are TRBV20-1 and TRBJ1-4, with D perhaps TRBD1 (5 bases). The V end was cut by 1 base, the J end by 7 bases, with 16 bases between. The CDR3 covers 15 residues. Germline CDR1 and CDR2: DFQATT and SNEGSKA (reference sequence). This chain's CDR3 is CSARAAGRFSEKLFF. The DNA read from the CDR3 is TGCAGTGCTAGAGCCGCAGGGAGATTTTCTGAAAAA.

A remark on this clone: The read finishes 3 residues shy of the CDR3 end, and the germline J gene is used to complete it. V and J are TRBV7-9 and TRBJ1-1; no firm D call. The CDR3 sequence is 14 residues long. V was trimmed by 3 bases and J by 2 bases, leaving 10 bases between them. Germline assignment: CDR1 SEHNR and CDR2 FQNEAQ (reference sequence). The covered CDR3 bases are TGTGCCAGCAGCTTTGAGGGCCCCAACACTGAA. This codes for CASSFEGPNTE. The entire CDR3 protein reads CASSFEGPNTEAFF.

Turning to this clone: The read stops 3 residues short of the end of the CDR3; the missing end is completed from the germline J gene. This chain links TRBV30 with TRBJ2-3, with 7 bases fitting TRBD2. This CDR3 region has 13 residues. CDR1 is GTSNPN, CDR2 SVGIG, per germline (reference sequence). The CDR3 bases that were read are TGTGCCGGACTTAGCGGGCTTATAGAGACG. Translated: CAGLSGLIET. The entire CDR3 protein reads CAGLSGLIETQYF.